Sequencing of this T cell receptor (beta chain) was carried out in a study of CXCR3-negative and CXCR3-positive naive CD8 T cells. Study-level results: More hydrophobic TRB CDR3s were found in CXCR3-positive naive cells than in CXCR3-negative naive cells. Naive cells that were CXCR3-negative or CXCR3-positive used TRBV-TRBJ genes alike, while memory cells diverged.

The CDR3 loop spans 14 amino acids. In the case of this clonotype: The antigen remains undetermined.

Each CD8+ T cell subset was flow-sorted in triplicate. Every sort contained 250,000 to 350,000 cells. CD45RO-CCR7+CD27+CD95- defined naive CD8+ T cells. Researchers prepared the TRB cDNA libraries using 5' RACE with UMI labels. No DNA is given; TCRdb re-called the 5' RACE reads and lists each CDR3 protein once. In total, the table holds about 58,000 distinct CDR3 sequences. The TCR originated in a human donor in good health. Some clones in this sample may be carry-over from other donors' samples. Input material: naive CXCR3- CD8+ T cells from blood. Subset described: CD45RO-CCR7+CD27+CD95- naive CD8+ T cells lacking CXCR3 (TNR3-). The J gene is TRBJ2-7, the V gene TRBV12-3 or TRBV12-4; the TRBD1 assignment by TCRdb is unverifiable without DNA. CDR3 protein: CASSGGTKSYEQYF.